This TCR beta chain comes out of a study of OX40 agonist ivuxolimab in advanced cancers. Assay: immunoSEQ multiplex PCR; the TCRdb copy retains only in-frame clones and omits some. The sample carries over 100,000 clones, about 93% recorded once. Looked up from germline, CDR1 is MRHNA and CDR2 is SNTAGT. This CDR3 comprises 13 residues. The trim removed 10 bases at V and 0 bases at J, leaving 3 bases unmatched. V usage is TRBV6-4 and J usage is TRBJ2-3; 8 bases agree with TRBD2. This sample comprised CD4+ or CD8+ T cells sorted from blood, obtained in a trial of the OX40 agonist ivuxolimab. This clonotype originated in an adult with an advanced solid tumor such as melanoma, head and neck, liver or kidney cancer. CDR3 loop: CATGGASTDTQYF. In DNA, the CDR3 is TGTGCCACCGGGGGGGCGAGCACAGATACGCAGTATTTT.